The rows below give T cell receptor beta chains drawn from one sample of a study of CD8+CD57+ T cells in acquired aplastic anemia. From the reads, TCRdb called clonotypes with MiXCR, one entry per CDR3 protein. The sample has about 160,000 distinct CDR3 sequences; 40% to 55% are singletons. Sequencing used sorted CD4+, CD8+, or CD8+CD57+ T cells (not recorded which) from PBMCs. These receptor sequences come from a human donor with aplastic anemia. CDR3s leave out the opening cysteine and the closing phenylalanine or tryptophan. A D gene is named only where the DNA matches it firmly. Expanded clones get a size class; other rows say once, few or many, or leave the size out.

TRBD1	.	TRBV19	TRBJ2-7	ASSMQTGAHHEQY
.	few	TRBV29-1	TRBJ1-1	SVVSGVEAF
.	.	TRBV19	TRBJ1-5	ASSSVPGPQH
.	.	TRBV10-3	TRBJ1-2	AISEPSRDGYT
.	many	TRBV7-8	TRBJ1-2	ASSPEDSYGYT
TRBD2	.	TRBV25-1	TRBJ2-1	ASSEMGGSSYNEQF
.	many	TRBV7-9	TRBJ1-6	ASSLEGYNSPLH
.	.	TRBV5-8	TRBJ2-7	ASSPTWEQY
.	many	TRBV3-1	TRBJ1-5	ASSLGTPSNQPQH
.	few	TRBV28	TRBJ1-5	ASSSRRSDRDRQH
TRBD2	many	TRBV20-1	TRBJ2-7	SALDLAGGSYEQY
.	many	TRBV5-1	TRBJ1-5	ASSEGQGDQPQH
.	.	TRBV9	TRBJ1-2	ASSVAFSLGYGYT